The 31 T cell receptor beta chains below were found in one sample sequenced in a study of T cells after posttransplantation cyclophosphamide. Clones were sequenced by immunoSEQ multiplex PCR, and TCRdb holds only the in-frame ones, with some missing. This repertoire shows around 17,000 clones, roughly 85% found once; its top ten account for about 30%. Control samples came 1 year after myeloablative marrow transplants with methotrexate plus calcineurin inhibitor. Sequenced material: PBMCs, taken after allogeneic stem cell transplant with calcineurin inhibitor and methotrexate. The receptors were sampled from a female patient between 18 and 35 years old who received an allogeneic stem cell transplant from an unrelated donor, was CMV-positive, and had acute and chronic GVHD. Some T cells may originate from the graft donor.

The rearrangement links TRBV6-1 to TRBJ2-7; TRBD1 is a possible D gene (5 bases). V lost 0 bases and J lost 2, with 8 bases in between. CDR1 MNHNS and CDR2 SASEGT come from the germline V gene. This CDR3 has 14 residues. In DNA form, the CDR3 reads TGTGCCAGCAGTGAAGCGCCAGGGACCTACGAGCAGTACTTC. The encoded protein is CASSEAPGTYEQYF.

V and J are TRBV30 and TRBJ2-3; D perhaps matches TRBD2 (5 bases). V shed 0 bases and J shed 0 bases, with 7 bases lying between them. Germline CDR1 is GTSNPN and CDR2 is SVGIG (reference sequence). This CDR3 has 14 residues. The CDR3 region has the DNA TGTGCCTGGAGTGTACGGAGGAGCACAGATACGCAGTATTTT. Translation gives CAWSVRRSTDTQYF. Based on the CDR3 plus reference TRBV30 and TRBJ2-3, the full variable domain is SQTIHQWPATLVQPVGSPLSLECTVEGTSNPNLYWYRQAAGRGLQLLFYSVGIGQISSEVPQNLSASRPQDRQFILSSKKLLLSDSGFYLCAWSVRRSTDTQYFGPGTRLTVL.

The CDR3 nucleotides read TGTGCCAGTAGACTGACTAGCGGGATTGTCACAGATACGCAGTATTTT. Protein sequence: CASRLTSGIVTDTQYF. The chain carries TRBV19 and TRBJ2-3; 11 nucleotides match TRBD2. J gave up 2 bases and V 6 bases, and 7 bases lay outside the gene matches. This CDR3 is built from 16 residues. From germline, CDR1 is LNHDA and CDR2 SQIVND (reference sequence).

The chain couples TRBV5-1 to TRBJ2-2; 7 nucleotides line up with TRBD1. The germline CDR1 and CDR2 sequences are SGHRS and YFSETQ. V shed 1 base, J shed 7 bases, and the junction held 4 bases outside the gene matches. This CDR3 spans 14 amino acids. The CDR3 sequence is CASSLRQGVGELFF. The DNA of the CDR3 is TGCGCCAGCAGCTTGAGGCAGGGGGTCGGGGAGCTGTTTTTT.

The rearrangement links TRBV4-1 to TRBJ2-1; maybe TRBD2 (5 bases). V gave up 5 bases and J gave up 4 bases, with 18 bases separating them. The germline V gene encodes CDR1 MGHRA and CDR2 YSYEKL. The CDR3 totals 16 residues. Here the CDR3 reads CASSSSPDSLYNEQFF. DNA of the CDR3: TGCGCCAGCAGCTCCAGCCCGGACTCCCTTTACAATGAGCAGTTCTTC.

V gene TRBV25-1 combines with J gene TRBJ2-1, with 9 bases that match TRBD2. CDR1 is MGHDK, CDR2 SYGVNS, per germline. CDR3 length equals 16 residues. The V gene end was trimmed by 1 base and the J gene end by 10 bases; junction bases not matched to a gene: 11. The CDR3 DNA reads TGTGCCAGCAGTGAATTGGGGGTAGCGGGAGCTGACGAGCAGTTCTTC. As protein: CASSELGVAGADEQFF.

The chain carries TRBV30 and TRBJ2-7; maybe TRBD1 (6 bases). The germline V gene encodes CDR1 GTSNPN and CDR2 SVGIG (reference sequence). Trimming pared 2 bases from V and 4 bases from J, leaving 9 bases between. The CDR3 runs to 12 residues. CDR3 bases: TGTGCCTGGAGTAGGGGGTTTTACGAGCAGTACTTC. Protein sequence: CAWSRGFYEQYF.

V usage is TRBV10-3 and J usage is TRBJ2-2; 7 positions match TRBD2. V lost 4 bases and J lost 1; bases outside the gene matches: 3. The CDR3 covers 15 residues. CDR1 and CDR2 (germline): ENHRY, SYGVKD. CDR3 sequence: CAISGGSRNTGELFF. The CDR3, as DNA: TGTGCCATCAGTGGCGGGAGTCGGAACACCGGGGAGCTGTTTTTT.

The CDR3, as DNA: TGCGCCAGCAGCCAAGAGGTGGACTTTCGTCGGGAGCTGTTTTTT. This encodes CASSQEVDFRRELFF. This sequence joins TRBV4-1 and TRBJ2-2, with D tentatively TRBD2 (5 bases). The germline V gene encodes CDR1 MGHRA and CDR2 YSYEKL. Trimming stripped 0 bases from V and 9 bases from J, with 14 bases between. This CDR3 spans 15 amino acids.

The CDR3 reads CASRTTEVSFEKLFF. In DNA, the CDR3 is TGTGCCAGCAGAACAACGGAGGTTTCTTTTGAAAAACTGTTTTTT. This rearrangement joins TRBV6-5 to TRBJ1-4; D gene ambiguous. The germline V gene encodes CDR1 MNHEY and CDR2 SVGAGI. The CDR3 sequence is 15 residues long. V was pared by 6 bases and J by 7 bases, with 18 bases between.

The J gene is TRBJ2-3, the V gene TRBV6-6; D is uncertain. V lost 9 bases and J 4 bases, leaving 8 bases between the germline ends. The CDR3 covers 11 residues. Germline V gene lookup returns CDR1 MNHNY and CDR2 SVGAGI (reference sequence). CDR3 in amino acids: CASARADTQYF. The CDR3 DNA follows: TGTGCCAGTGCCCGGGCAGATACGCAGTATTTT.

This clone has a single count. The chain links TRBV2 to TRBJ2-7, with 10 nucleotides matching TRBD1. The CDR3 sequence is 16 residues long. CDR1 is SNHLY and CDR2 is FYNNEI in the germline V gene. V shed 6 bases, J shed 1 base, and the junction held 9 bases outside the gene matches. CDR3 nucleotides: TGTGCCAGCAGGGGGGGACAGGGGAGAAGTTCCTACGAGCAGTACTTC. Its translation is CASRGGQGRSSYEQYF.

This clone appeared a few times. The chain combines TRBV11-2 with TRBJ1-6; D is unclear. The CDR3 contains 15 residues. The germline gives CDR1 SGHAT, CDR2 FQNNGV. The V gene lost 8 bases and the J gene lost 8 bases, with 19 bases spanning the gap. CDR3 sequence reads: CASEIVGGGDSPLHF. CDR3 in DNA: TGTGCCAGCGAGATTGTCGGAGGTGGGGATTCACCCCTCCACTTT.

The chain is built from TRBV6-1 and TRBJ1-5; 9 nucleotides agree with TRBD1. CDR1 is MNHNS and CDR2 is SASEGT in the germline V gene. This CDR3 spans 15 amino acids. J was trimmed by 4 bases and V by 1 base; bases with no gene match: 2. Here the CDR3 DNA reads TGTGCCAGCAGTGAAGTGACAGGGGGGAATCAGCCCCAGCATTTT. This translates into CASSEVTGGNQPQHF.

V usage is TRBV5-5 and J usage is TRBJ1-5; TRBD1 agrees at 7 bases. V shed 3 bases, J shed 9 bases, and the junction held 9 bases outside the gene matches. This CDR3 is 14 amino acids long. CDR1 and CDR2 from the germline V gene are SGHKS and YYEKEE (reference sequence). The CDR3 protein is CASSSEGAQRPQHF. CDR3 bases: TGTGCCAGCAGCTCGGAGGGGGCCCAGCGGCCCCAGCATTTT. Variable domain in full (rest from reference TRBV5-5 and TRBJ1-5): DAGVTQSPTHLIKTRGQQVTLRCSPISGHKSVSWYQQVLGQGPQFIFQYYEKEERGRGNFPDRFSARQFPNYSSELNVNALLLGDSALYLCASSSEGAQRPQHFGDGTRLSIL.

The chain combines TRBV28 with TRBJ1-4; maybe TRBD1 (6 bases). Germline values: CDR1 MDHEN, CDR2 SYDVKM. The CDR3 length is 14 residues. The V gene lost 7 bases and the J gene lost 10 bases, with 19 bases spanning the gap. CDR3 residues: CASTLGRGISKLFF. The DNA of the CDR3 is TGTGCCAGCACCCTTGGCAGGGGAATTTCAAAACTGTTTTTT. Looking up the rest from reference TRBV28 and TRBJ1-4 gives the full variable domain: DVKVTQSSRYLVKRTGEKVFLECVQDMDHENMFWYRQDPGLGLRLIYFSYDVKMKEKGDIPEGYSVSREKKERFSLILESASTNQTSMYLCASTLGRGISKLFFGSGTQLSVL.

The chain uses TRBV6-1 and TRBJ2-1, with 11 bases identical to TRBD2. Germline V gene sequence: CDR1 MNHNS, CDR2 SASEGT. With V trimmed by 7 bases and J by 7 bases, 9 bases remained unmatched. The CDR3 runs to 15 residues. CDR3 sequence: CASTWLLAGANEQFF. CDR3 DNA sequence: TGTGCCAGCACTTGGCTACTAGCGGGAGCAAATGAGCAGTTCTTC.

The rearrangement joins TRBV6-6 to TRBJ1-4; TRBD1 matches 8 bases. CDR1 and CDR2 (germline): MNHNY, SVGAGI (reference sequence). The CDR3 extends over 14 amino acids. Trimming cost V 5 bases and J 8 bases; bases outside gene matches: 7. The CDR3 DNA reads as TGTGCCAGCAGTCGCGGACAGGGACGGGAAAAACTGTTTTTT. Translated: CASSRGQGREKLFF.

This chain connects TRBV19 to TRBJ2-4; 9 bases line up with TRBD1. V lost 5 bases, J lost 7 bases, and 3 bases stayed unmatched. The CDR3 extends over 13 amino acids. CDR1 and CDR2 from the germline V gene are LNHDA and SQIVND (reference sequence). CDR3 sequence: CASSLGQGNIQYF. DNA for the CDR3: TGTGCCAGTAGTCTCGGACAGGGGAACATTCAGTACTTC.

This sequence joins TRBV27 and TRBJ2-7, with 7 bases fitting TRBD2. CDR3 size: 16 residues. V trimming: 6 bases; J trimming: 4 bases; junction bases outside the gene matches: 15. CDR1 and CDR2 (germline): MNHEY, SMNVEV (reference sequence). Written as DNA, the CDR3 is TGTGCCAGCAGCACTATGGGGGGGAGGGCCAGGTACGAGCAGTACTTC. Protein product: CASSTMGGRARYEQYF.

The rearrangement links TRBV29-1 to TRBJ2-1; D perhaps matches TRBD2 (5 bases). With 3 bases removed from V and 3 bases from J, the gap between germline ends came to 15 bases. Germline CDR1 and CDR2: SQVTM and ANQGSEA. CDR3 length: 15 amino acids. As DNA, the CDR3 is TGCAGCGTTGAGTGGAGGCGTCAGCTCTACAATGAGCAGTTCTTC. It translates to CSVEWRRQLYNEQFF.

The chain employs TRBV19 and TRBJ1-1; D perhaps matches TRBD1 (6 bases). The CDR3 is 14 residues long. Trimming shortened V by 5 bases and J by 1 base, and 11 bases separated the two germline ends. CDR1 and CDR2 from the germline V gene are LNHDA and SQIVND (reference sequence). The CDR3 loop is CASSAYRENTEAFF. CDR3 coding DNA: TGTGCCAGTAGTGCATACAGGGAGAACACTGAAGCTTTCTTT.

This chain connects TRBV23-1 to TRBJ1-3; D call uncertain. TRBV23-1 is flagged as an ORF with uncertain function. The CDR3 has 16 amino acids. Trimming pared 0 bases from V and 7 bases from J, leaving 16 bases between. The CDR3 region is CASSQSEEDYSNTIYF. CDR3 nucleotides: TGCGCCAGCAGTCAATCGGAGGAAGATTATTCGAACACCATATATTTT.

This clone came up once. The rearrangement joins TRBV10-2 to TRBJ1-1; D is ambiguous. This CDR3 spans 12 amino acids. Germline loops: CDR1 WSHSY, CDR2 SAAADI. V was pared by 2 bases and J by 1 base, with 2 bases between. CDR3 sequence: CASSERNTEAFF. CDR3 in DNA: TGCGCCAGCAGTGAGCGGAACACTGAAGCTTTCTTT.

The gene calls are TRBV19 and TRBJ1-2; a possible D gene is TRBD1 (6 bases). Germline values: CDR1 LNHDA, CDR2 SQIVND (reference sequence). The CDR3 extends over 16 amino acids. The V and J ends lost 0 bases and 4 bases respectively, with 15 bases between them. The CDR3 DNA follows: TGTGCCAGTAGTATAGATTTTACAGGGAACGTCTATGGCTACACCTTC. Its translation is CASSIDFTGNVYGYTF.

The rearrangement uses TRBV19 and TRBJ2-1; the D is unclear. There are 16 residues in the CDR3. Trimming left V 2 bases short and J 0 bases short, with 11 bases between. Germline CDR1 LNHDA, CDR2 SQIVND (reference sequence). The CDR3 region has the DNA TGTGCCAGTAGTATATTAGACATGAGCTCCTACAATGAGCAGTTCTTC. It is translated as CASSILDMSSYNEQFF. Full variable domain (missing parts from reference TRBV19 and TRBJ2-1): DGGITQSPKYLFRKEGQNVTLSCEQNLNHDAMYWYRQDPGQGLRLIYYSQIVNDFQKGDIAEGYSVSREKKESFPLTVTSAQKNPTAFYLCASSILDMSSYNEQFFGPGTRLTVL.

The chain's CDR3 is CASSPPGGGRETQYF. Here the CDR3 DNA reads TGTGCCAGCAGCCCCCCCGGGGGGGGCAGGGAGACCCAGTACTTC. The V gene is TRBV7-9, the J gene TRBJ2-5, with TRBD2 identical over 8 bases. The CDR3 is 15 residues long. V gave up 5 bases and J gave up 5 bases; unmatched junction bases: 10. The V gene's germline CDR1 is SEHNR and CDR2 FQNEAQ (reference sequence). The complete variable domain, with remaining parts taken from reference TRBV7-9 and TRBJ2-5, reads DTGVSQNPRHKITKRGQNVTFRCDPISEHNRLYWYRQTLGQGPEFLTYFQNEAQLEKSRLLSDRFSAERPKGSFSTLEIQRTEQGDSAMYLCASSPPGGGRETQYFGPGTRLLVL.

V gene TRBV10-3 combines with J gene TRBJ2-7; unclear D gene. V shed 2 bases and J shed 3 bases, with 14 bases lying between them. The V gene's germline CDR1 is ENHRY and CDR2 SYGVKD. The CDR3 spans 15 residues. The CDR3, as DNA: TGTGCCATCAGTGAGGCGAGCAAACCCCTCTACGAGCAGTACTTC. Its translation: CAISEASKPLYEQYF.

This chain joins TRBV10-1 and TRBJ2-2; 12 bases agree with TRBD2. Germline CDR1 and CDR2: WNHNN and SYGVQD (reference sequence). CDR3 length: 16 residues. The J segment lost 7 bases and the V segment lost 4 bases, leaving 7 bases of the junction unmatched. The CDR3 spells CASSGSTSGRLGELFF. The CDR3 DNA reads TGCGCCAGCAGTGGGAGCACTAGCGGGAGGCTCGGGGAGCTGTTTTTT.

There are a few counts of this clone. The chain couples TRBV11-2 to TRBJ2-5, with D possibly being TRBD1 (5 bases). Matching the DNA end better, TRBJ2-7 makes the J call doubtful. CDR1 and CDR2 (germline): SGHAT, FQNNGV. This CDR3 region has 15 residues. CDR3 amino acids: CASSLEDTFSYEQYF. DNA for the CDR3: TGTGCCAGCAGCTTAGAGGACACATTTTCCTACGAGCAGTACTTC.

This clone was recorded a few times. The V call is TRBV5-1, the J call TRBJ2-3; 8 bases align to TRBD2. Trimming took 4 bases from V and 0 from J; bases not matched to a gene: 16. Germline CDR1 reads SGHRS; CDR2 reads YFSETQ. The CDR3 runs to 19 residues. CDR3 DNA sequence: TGCGCCAGCAGCCCACAACCCTTAGCGGGAACCGCTAGCACAGATACGCAGTATTTT. Encoded protein: CASSPQPLAGTASTDTQYF.